This passage covers 13 T cell receptor beta chains from one sample sequenced in a study of blood T cells in healthy people across ages (dated by TCRdb to 2014 to 2015). Library generation was performed with 5' RACE. This sample was sequenced with an Illumina HiSeq 2500. A second PCR of roughly 7 to 12 cycles was run with a J-beta primer mix and a sample-barcoded 5' primer. In TCRdb, the public reads were trimmed at Q25 with fastp and aligned with MiXCR, with productive beta chains retained. Every entry covers one CDR3 protein and lists the most common genes and DNA from its rows. In this sample the table shows 980,000 or so distinct CDR3 sequences, 48% of which occur a single time. Of the sample, around an eighth falls within the top ten clones. The sequenced sample was blood. Receptors originate from a man aged 30 to 45 in good health.

This chain uses TRBV20-1 with TRBJ2-1; 9 positions agree with TRBD2. The CDR3 extends over 16 amino acids. The junction had 8 bases not matched to a gene; V was cut back by 1 base and J by 4 bases. CDR1 is DFQATT, CDR2 SNEGSKA, per germline (reference sequence). CDR3 sequence: CSARGAGGPLYNEQFF. CDR3 bases: TGCAGTGCTAGAGGGGCGGGGGGGCCGCTGTACAATGAGCAGTTCTTC.

The chain has TRBV2 and TRBJ2-5; 9 nucleotides line up with TRBD2. The CDR3 has 16 residues. Per the germline V gene, CDR1 is SNHLY and CDR2 is FYNNEI. J lost 2 bases, V lost 1 base, and 5 bases had no gene match. The CDR3 bases are TGTGCCAGCAGTGAAGGGTGGCTAGCGGGGCAAGAGACCCAGTACTTC. The encoded protein is CASSEGWLAGQETQYF.

This clonotype was seen more than once but under ten times. The gene calls are TRBV24-1 and TRBJ2-1; no reliable D call. Germline CDR1 is KGHDR and CDR2 is SFDVKD. This CDR3 comprises 17 residues. V was clipped by 3 bases and J by 7 bases, with 21 bases between them. Written as DNA, the CDR3 is TGTGCCACCAGTGATGCCAAGGACCCCTACTCAGGTAATGAGCAGTTCTTC. Translation: CATSDAKDPYSGNEQFF.

The V gene is TRBV19, the J gene TRBJ2-7; 7 bases are a match to TRBD1. This CDR3 comprises 14 residues. The junction had 10 bases not matched to a gene; V was cut back by 5 bases and J by 6 bases. Germline-derived CDR1 and CDR2 are LNHDA and SQIVND (reference sequence). CDR3 nucleotides: TGTGCCAGTAGTGCGAAAAAACAGGGGTCCGAGCAGTACTTC. This codes for CASSAKKQGSEQYF.

V gene TRBV29-1 combines with J gene TRBJ2-5, with D uncertain. The J call may be wrong; the DNA end is better matched by TRBJ2-7. CDR1 and CDR2 from the germline V gene are SQVTM and ANQGSEA. This CDR3 has 10 amino acids. This CDR3 is CSVEAPEQYF. The CDR3 nucleotides are TGCAGCGTTGAAGCCCCCGAGCAGTACTTC.

V gene TRBV5-1 combines with J gene TRBJ2-1; possible D gene TRBD1, 6 bases. Per the germline V gene, CDR1 is SGHRS and CDR2 is YFSETQ. The germline V and J ends were trimmed by 3 bases and 9 bases, with 16 bases remaining between them. There are 14 residues in the CDR3. CDR3 DNA sequence: TGCGCCAGCAGCTCTGGGGACACCCAAGGTGAGCAGTTCTTC. Translated, it gives CASSSGDTQGEQFF.

This clonotype has just a few counts. V gene TRBV9 combines with J gene TRBJ2-5, with a tentative D call TRBD2 (6 bases). Trimming took 2 bases from V and 3 from J, leaving 14 bases between them. The germline V gene has CDR1 SGDLS and CDR2 YYNGEE. CDR3 length: 15 amino acids. The CDR3 is CASSVGLLDEETQYF. The CDR3 DNA reads as TGTGCCAGCAGCGTTGGACTATTGGATGAAGAGACCCAGTACTTC.

J is TRBJ1-1 and V is TRBV7-2; unclear D gene. The CDR3 contains 15 residues. Germline CDR1 is SGHTA and CDR2 is FQGNSA. Trimming took 5 bases from V and 5 from J, leaving 18 bases between them. For the CDR3, the DNA is TGTGCCAGCAGCCGGCACCGGGCCGTGGGGACTGAAGCTTTCTTT. This sequence encodes CASSRHRAVGTEAFF.

V gene TRBV28 combines with J gene TRBJ1-5, with D possibly TRBD1 on 6 matching bases. Trimming removed 4 bases at V and 2 bases at J, with 12 bases between. Germline CDR1 is MDHEN and CDR2 is SYDVKM. This CDR3 comprises 15 residues. CDR3 region: CASSWQGLGNQPQHF. CDR3 DNA: TGTGCCAGCAGTTGGCAGGGGCTGGGCAATCAGCCCCAGCATTTT.

This chain connects TRBV2 to TRBJ1-1, with D maybe TRBD1 (6 bases). This CDR3 region has 15 residues. Deletions cut 6 bases from V and 0 bases from J, with 14 bases between. Germline CDR1 reads SNHLY; CDR2 reads FYNNEI. The CDR3 DNA follows: TGTGCCAGCAGGGCGGAAGGGGGAATGAACACTGAAGCTTTCTTT. It encodes CASRAEGGMNTEAFF. Full variable domain (remainder filled in from reference TRBV2 and TRBJ1-1): EPEVTQTPSHQVTQMGQEVILRCVPISNHLYFYWYRQILGQKVEFLVSFYNNEISEKSEIFDDQFSVERPDGSNFTLKIRSTKLEDSAMYFCASRAEGGMNTEAFFGQGTRLTVV.

The sample holds a few counts of this clonotype. The rearrangement uses TRBV20-1 and TRBJ2-3, with D perhaps TRBD1 or TRBD2 (6 bases each). Between the trimmed V and J ends, which lost 6 bases and 0 bases, there was a span of 16 bases. The germline V gene encodes CDR1 DFQATT and CDR2 SNEGSKA (reference sequence). The CDR3 sequence is 15 residues long. The CDR3, as DNA: TGCAGTGCGCTGGTCGGGGGCCCTAGCACAGATACGCAGTATTTT. This encodes CSALVGGPSTDTQYF.

V usage is TRBV9 and J usage is TRBJ2-1; 8 nucleotides match TRBD2. This CDR3 comprises 15 residues. CDR1 SGDLS and CDR2 YYNGEE come from the germline V gene. V lost 2 bases, J lost 5 bases, and 6 bases stayed unmatched. CDR3 in DNA: TGTGCCAGCAGCGTGGGCGGGGGGACGCACAATGAGCAGTTCTTC. It translates to CASSVGGGTHNEQFF.

This clonotype was seen ten or more times. This chain joins TRBV27 and TRBJ1-1; TRBD1 is a possible D gene (5 bases). The germline CDR1 and CDR2 sequences are MNHEY and SMNVEV (reference sequence). The ends were cut back, 6 bases at V and 1 base at J, with 12 bases in the middle. CDR3 size: 14 residues. In DNA, the CDR3 is TGTGCCAGCAGGAGCCCGGGACGGAACACTGAAGCTTTCTTT. Protein sequence: CASRSPGRNTEAFF.